The clone carrying this T cell receptor beta chain occurred once. This specimen belongs to a study of blood T cell repertoires in COVID-19. For the study at large: In each case, the material was cDNA or gDNA derived from T cells, B-cell-depleted T cells, or PBMCs.

The germline gives CDR1 MNHEY, CDR2 SMNVEV (reference sequence). The V and J ends lost 6 bases and 0 bases, in that order; junction bases with no gene match: 5. The CDR3 runs 15 residues. Original handling: How many nucleated cells were present was estimated from reference gene primer amplification. The method was immunoSEQ multiplex PCR; TCRdb's version includes in-frame clones alone and lacks a portion of them. V and J calls and clone size are copied from that table; D and trimming were computed from the DNA. The sample shows more than 65,000 clones, about four fifths of them seen only once. This chain uses TRBV27 with TRBJ1-3, with TRBD1 identical over 7 bases. The material sequenced was peripheral blood. The source is a human donor in a cohort sampled during active COVID-19. The CDR3 spells CASRPGTDSGNTIYF. As DNA, the CDR3 is TGTGCCAGCAGACCTGGGACAGACTCTGGAAACACCATATATTTT.